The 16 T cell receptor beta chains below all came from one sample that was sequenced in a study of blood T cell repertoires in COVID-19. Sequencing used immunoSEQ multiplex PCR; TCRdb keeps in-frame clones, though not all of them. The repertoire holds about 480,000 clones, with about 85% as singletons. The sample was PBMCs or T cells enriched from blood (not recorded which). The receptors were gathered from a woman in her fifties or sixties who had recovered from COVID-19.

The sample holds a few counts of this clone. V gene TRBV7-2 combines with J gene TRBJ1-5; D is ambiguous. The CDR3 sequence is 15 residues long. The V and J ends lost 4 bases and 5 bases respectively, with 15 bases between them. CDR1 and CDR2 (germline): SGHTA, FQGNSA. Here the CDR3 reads CASSSTGSSHQPQHF. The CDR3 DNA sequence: TGTGCCAGCAGCTCCACCGGGTCATCTCATCAGCCCCAGCATTTT.

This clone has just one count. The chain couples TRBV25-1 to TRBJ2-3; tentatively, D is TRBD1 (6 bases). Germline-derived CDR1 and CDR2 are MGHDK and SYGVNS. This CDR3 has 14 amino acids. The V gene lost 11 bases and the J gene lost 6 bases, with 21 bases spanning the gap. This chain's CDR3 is CADLGQPTKDTQYF. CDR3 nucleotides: TGTGCCGACCTCGGACAGCCGACTAAGGATACGCAGTATTTT. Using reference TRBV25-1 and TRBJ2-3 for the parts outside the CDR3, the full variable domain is EADIYQTPRYLVIGTGKKITLECSQTMGHDKMYWYQQDPGMELHLIHYSYGVNSTEKGDLSSESTVSRIRTEHFPLTLESARPSHTSQYLCADLGQPTKDTQYFGPGTRLTVL.

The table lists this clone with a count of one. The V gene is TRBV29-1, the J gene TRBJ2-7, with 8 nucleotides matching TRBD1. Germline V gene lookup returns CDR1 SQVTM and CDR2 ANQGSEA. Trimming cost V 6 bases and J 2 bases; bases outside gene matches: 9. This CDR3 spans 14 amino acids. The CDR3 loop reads CSVGGQDKTYEQYV. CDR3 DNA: TGCAGCGTGGGGGGACAGGATAAAACCTACGAGCAGTACGTC.

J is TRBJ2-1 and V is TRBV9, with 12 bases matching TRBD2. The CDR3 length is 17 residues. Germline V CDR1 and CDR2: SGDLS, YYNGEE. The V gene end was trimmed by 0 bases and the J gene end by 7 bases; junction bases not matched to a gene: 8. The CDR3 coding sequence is TGTGCCAGCAGCGTAGCGGCTAGCGGGGGGGCCCTGAATGAGCAGTTCTTC. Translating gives CASSVAASGGALNEQFF.

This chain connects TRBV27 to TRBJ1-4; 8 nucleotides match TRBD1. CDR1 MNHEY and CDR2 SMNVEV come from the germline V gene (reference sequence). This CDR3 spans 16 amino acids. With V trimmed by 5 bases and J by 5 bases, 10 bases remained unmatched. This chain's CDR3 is CASSPDRGPLNEKLFF. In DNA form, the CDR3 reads TGTGCCAGCAGTCCCGACAGGGGCCCCCTAAATGAAAAACTGTTTTTT.

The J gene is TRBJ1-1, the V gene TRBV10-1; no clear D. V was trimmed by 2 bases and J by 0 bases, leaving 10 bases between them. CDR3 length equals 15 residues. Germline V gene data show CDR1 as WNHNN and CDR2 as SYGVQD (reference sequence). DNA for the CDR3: TGCGCCAGCAGTGAGGCCAGGATGATGAACACTGAAGCTTTCTTT. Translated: CASSEARMMNTEAFF.

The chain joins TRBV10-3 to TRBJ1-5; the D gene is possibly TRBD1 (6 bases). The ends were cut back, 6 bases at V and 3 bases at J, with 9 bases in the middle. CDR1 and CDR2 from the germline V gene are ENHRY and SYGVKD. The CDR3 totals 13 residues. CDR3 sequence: CAIRRTDNQPQHF. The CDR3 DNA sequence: TGTGCCATCAGGAGGACAGACAATCAGCCCCAGCATTTT.

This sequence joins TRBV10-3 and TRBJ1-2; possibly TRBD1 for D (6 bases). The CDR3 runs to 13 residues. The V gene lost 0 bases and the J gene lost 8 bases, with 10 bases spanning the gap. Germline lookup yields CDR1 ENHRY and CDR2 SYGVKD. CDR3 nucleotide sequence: TGTGCCATCAGTGAGTCTGGGGGCCCGGGCTACACCTTC. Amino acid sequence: CAISESGGPGYTF.

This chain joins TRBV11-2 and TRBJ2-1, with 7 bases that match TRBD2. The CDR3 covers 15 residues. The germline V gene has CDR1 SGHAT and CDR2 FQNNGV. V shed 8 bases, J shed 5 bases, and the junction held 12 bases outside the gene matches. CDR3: CASEPRGVAHNEQFF. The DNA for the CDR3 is TGTGCCAGCGAGCCCCGGGGGGTGGCACACAATGAGCAGTTCTTC.

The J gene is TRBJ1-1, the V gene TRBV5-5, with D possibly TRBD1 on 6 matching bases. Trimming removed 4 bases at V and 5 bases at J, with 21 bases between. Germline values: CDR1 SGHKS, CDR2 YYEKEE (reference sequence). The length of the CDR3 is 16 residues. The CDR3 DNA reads TGTGCCAGCAGCCTACCCAGGGGCCCCTTCGGGACTGAAGCTTTCTTT. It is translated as CASSLPRGPFGTEAFF.

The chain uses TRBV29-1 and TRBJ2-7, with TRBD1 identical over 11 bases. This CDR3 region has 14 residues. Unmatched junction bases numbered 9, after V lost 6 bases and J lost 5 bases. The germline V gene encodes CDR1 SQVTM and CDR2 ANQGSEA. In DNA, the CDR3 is TGCAGCGTACCCGGGACAGGGGGGGTCCACGAGCAGTACTTC. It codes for CSVPGTGGVHEQYF.

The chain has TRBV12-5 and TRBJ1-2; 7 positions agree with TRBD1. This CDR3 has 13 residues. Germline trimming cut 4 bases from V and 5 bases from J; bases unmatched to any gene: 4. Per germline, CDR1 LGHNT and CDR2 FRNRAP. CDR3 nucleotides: TGTGCTAGTGGTTGGGACAGACGTTATGGCTACACCTTC. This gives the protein CASGWDRRYGYTF.

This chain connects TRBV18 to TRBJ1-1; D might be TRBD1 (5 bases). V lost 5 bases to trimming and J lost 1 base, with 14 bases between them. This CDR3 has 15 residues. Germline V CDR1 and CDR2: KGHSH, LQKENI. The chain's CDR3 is CASSAGQGGNTEAFF. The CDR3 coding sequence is TGTGCCAGCTCAGCAGGCCAGGGCGGGAACACTGAAGCTTTCTTT.

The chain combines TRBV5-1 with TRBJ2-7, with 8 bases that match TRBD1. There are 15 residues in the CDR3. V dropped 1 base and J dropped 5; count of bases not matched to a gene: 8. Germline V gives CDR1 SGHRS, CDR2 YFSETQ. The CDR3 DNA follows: TGCGCCAGCAGCTTGAGGGGGACAGGAGTCGACGAGCAGTACTTC. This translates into CASSLRGTGVDEQYF.

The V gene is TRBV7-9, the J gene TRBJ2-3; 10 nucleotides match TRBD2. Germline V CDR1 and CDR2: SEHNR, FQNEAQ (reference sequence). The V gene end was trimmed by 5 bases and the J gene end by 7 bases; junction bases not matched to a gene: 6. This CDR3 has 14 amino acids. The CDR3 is CASSLSGGRNTQYF. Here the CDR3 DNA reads TGTGCCAGCAGCCTTAGCGGGGGGAGGAATACGCAGTATTTT.

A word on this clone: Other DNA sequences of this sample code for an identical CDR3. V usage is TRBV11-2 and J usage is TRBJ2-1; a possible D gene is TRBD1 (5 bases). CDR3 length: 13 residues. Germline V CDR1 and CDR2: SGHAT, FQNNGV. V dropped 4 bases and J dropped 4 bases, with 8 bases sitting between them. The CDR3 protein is CASSSRQYNEQFF. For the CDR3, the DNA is TGTGCCAGCAGCTCCCGACAGTACAATGAGCAGTTCTTC.